This T cell receptor (beta chain) was documented in a study of shared clonotypes between healthy human individuals. Background on the study: Ranging from 18 to 49 in age, donors were two women and three men. Three CD4 naive, three CD4 memory, two CD8 naive and one CD8 memory plate were used per donor.

The study ran the assay at deep level. Sequencing used immunoSEQ multiplex PCR; TCRdb keeps in-frame clones, though not all of them. Of some 500,000 clones listed, about 96% are singletons. Sequencing was done on a sample of naive CD4+ T cells sorted from blood. Subset denoted: CD45RA+ positively selected. The receptor's source is a woman in her twenties or thirties in good health.

CDR3: CASSSPVGRVNNEQFF. In nucleotides, the CDR3 is TGTGCCAGCAGTTCCCCCGTGGGCAGGGTCAACAATGAGCAGTTCTTC. V usage is TRBV28 and J usage is TRBJ2-1; D may be TRBD1 (5 bases). V was shortened by 4 bases and J by 5 bases, with 18 bases between the two germline ends. Germline V lookup: CDR1 MDHEN, CDR2 SYDVKM. The CDR3 has 16 residues. The full variable domain, its missing parts supplied by reference TRBV28 and TRBJ2-1, is DVKVTQSSRYLVKRTGEKVFLECVQDMDHENMFWYRQDPGLGLRLIYFSYDVKMKEKGDIPEGYSVSREKKERFSLILESASTNQTSMYLCASSSPVGRVNNEQFFGPGTRLTVL.